This is a list of T cell receptor beta chains from one sample in a study of prognosis after radiotherapy for stage I lung cancer. In TCRdb, the multiplex PCR reads were re-called with MiXCR into one record per CDR3 protein. The sample has roughly 13,000 distinct CDR3 sequences, around 35% seen once; the top ten hold more than 35%. This specimen consisted of PBMCs, obtained before or after stereotactic body radiation therapy (not recorded which). Receptors were obtained from a donor over 45 with non-small cell lung cancer. The CDR3 runs from the conserved cysteine through the conserved F or W. The D gene is left open where the match is weak. Clone size is not always given. Where it is, it says once, few, many or a class for expanded clones.

V gene: TRBV2; clone size: -; D gene: TRBD1; J gene: TRBJ1-2; CDR3 DNA: TGTGCCAGCAACCCGGGACAGGGGGATAGGGGCCACACCTTC; CDR3 protein: CASNPGQGDRGHTF
V gene: TRBV5-6; clone size: many; D gene: -; J gene: TRBJ1-2; CDR3 DNA: TGTGCCAGCAGCTATGGACACGGCTACACCTTC; CDR3 protein: CASSYGHGYTF
V gene: TRBV7-6; clone size: many; D gene: -; J gene: TRBJ2-7; CDR3 DNA: TGTGCCAGCAGCTTAGCCACGCTCGATGCCGGCGAGCAGTACTTC; CDR3 protein: CASSLATLDAGEQYF
V gene: TRBV7-8; clone size: many; D gene: -; J gene: TRBJ2-3; CDR3 DNA: TGTGCCAGCAGCTTAGATGGCTTCCTGCGGGGAGATACGCAGTATTTT; CDR3 protein: CASSLDGFLRGDTQYF
V gene: TRBV14; clone size: many; D gene: -; J gene: TRBJ2-1; CDR3 DNA: TGTGCCAGCAGCCAAGCGGGGGGCGGGAATGAGCAGTTCTTC; CDR3 protein: CASSQAGGGNEQFF
V gene: TRBV7-9; clone size: many; D gene: TRBD1; J gene: TRBJ2-3; CDR3 DNA: TGTGCCAGCAGCCCCCGACAGGGCGATTGGAAAGATACGCAGTATTTT; CDR3 protein: CASSPRQGDWKDTQYF
V gene: TRBV7-9; clone size: medium-sized; D gene: -; J gene: TRBJ2-7; CDR3 DNA: TGTGCCAGCAGCTTAGGGGGGTCGACAGTTTACGAGCAGTACTTC; CDR3 protein: CASSLGGSTVYEQYF
V gene: TRBV7-6; clone size: -; D gene: TRBD1; J gene: TRBJ2-7; CDR3 DNA: TGTGCCAGCAGCATTCCGGGACAGTGGTACGAGCAGTACTTC; CDR3 protein: CASSIPGQWYEQYF
V gene: TRBV6-1; clone size: medium-sized; D gene: -; J gene: TRBJ2-6; CDR3 DNA: TGTGCCAGCAGTGAAGGGTCCTCTGGGGCCAACGTCCTGACTTTC; CDR3 protein: CASSEGSSGANVLTF
V gene: TRBV20-1; clone size: -; D gene: TRBD2; J gene: TRBJ2-3; CDR3 DNA: TGCAGTGGGCGGGGGGTATCCTCCACAGATACGCAGTATTTT; CDR3 protein: CSGRGVSSTDTQYF
V gene: TRBV2; clone size: many; D gene: -; J gene: TRBJ2-7; CDR3 DNA: TGTGCCACCTTTGACAGGAGTCTTTACGAGCAGTACTTC; CDR3 protein: CATFDRSLYEQYF
V gene: TRBV4-3; clone size: -; D gene: TRBD1; J gene: TRBJ1-2; CDR3 DNA: TGCGCCAGCAGCCCCGGTTCAGGGGGAAACTATGGCTACACCTTC; CDR3 protein: CASSPGSGGNYGYTF
V gene: TRBV20-1; clone size: -; D gene: TRBD2; J gene: TRBJ2-7; CDR3 DNA: TGCAGTGCGAAAACTAGCGGAGCGACCTCCTACGAGCAGTACTTC; CDR3 protein: CSAKTSGATSYEQYF
V gene: TRBV2; clone size: many; D gene: -; J gene: TRBJ2-1; CDR3 DNA: TGTGCCAGCAGCAGACTACAGGGAAATGAGCAGTTCTTC; CDR3 protein: CASSRLQGNEQFF
V gene: TRBV7-9; clone size: many; D gene: -; J gene: TRBJ1-5; CDR3 DNA: TGTGCCAGCAGCTTATCAAGGGGTCAGCCCCAGCATTTT; CDR3 protein: CASSLSRGQPQHF
V gene: TRBV20-1; clone size: many; D gene: TRBD2; J gene: TRBJ2-1; CDR3 DNA: TGCAGTGGACTAGCGGGGACCTACAATGAGCAGTTCTTC; CDR3 protein: CSGLAGTYNEQFF
V gene: TRBV10-2; clone size: many; D gene: TRBD1; J gene: TRBJ1-2; CDR3 DNA: TGCGCCAGCAGTGGGGACAGGGTTGATGGCTACACCTTC; CDR3 protein: CASSGDRVDGYTF
V gene: TRBV4-2; clone size: many; D gene: -; J gene: TRBJ2-1; CDR3 DNA: TGTGCCAGCAGCTTTCCGGGACTCAGCGGAAAGAATAGTAGGGATGAGCAGTTCTTC; CDR3 protein: CASSFPGLSGKNSRDEQFF
V gene: TRBV18; clone size: many; D gene: TRBD1; J gene: TRBJ2-7; CDR3 DNA: TGTGCCAGCTCCCTCGGACAGGGGAGCTCCTACGAGCAGTACTTC; CDR3 protein: CASSLGQGSSYEQYF
V gene: TRBV11-3; clone size: medium-sized; D gene: -; J gene: TRBJ2-2; CDR3 DNA: TGTGCCAGCAGCTCGGTTCTCCAGAACACCGGGGAGCTGTTTTTT; CDR3 protein: CASSSVLQNTGELFF
V gene: TRBV2; clone size: -; D gene: TRBD1; J gene: TRBJ2-2; CDR3 DNA: TGTGCCAGCCTCGCCGGGACAGTAGGGGAGCTGTTTTTT; CDR3 protein: CASLAGTVGELFF
V gene: TRBV27; clone size: many; D gene: -; J gene: TRBJ1-4; CDR3 DNA: TGTGCCAGCAGTACCCTAAGACAAGCAAGTAATGAAAAACTGTTTTTT; CDR3 protein: CASSTLRQASNEKLFF
V gene: TRBV3-1; clone size: medium-sized; D gene: -; J gene: TRBJ2-1; CDR3 DNA: TGTGCCAGCAGCCGAAGCCAGGAGCAGTTCTTC; CDR3 protein: CASSRSQEQFF
V gene: TRBV7-9; clone size: many; D gene: -; J gene: TRBJ2-3; CDR3 DNA: TGTGCCAGCAGCCGCCGATGGGGCACAGATACGCAGTATTTT; CDR3 protein: CASSRRWGTDTQYF
V gene: TRBV7-9; clone size: -; D gene: TRBD1; J gene: TRBJ1-1; CDR3 DNA: TGTGCCAGCAGCCTGACAGGGGAGATCACTGAAGATTTCTTT; CDR3 protein: CASSLTGEITEDFF
V gene: TRBV3-1; clone size: many; D gene: TRBD1; J gene: TRBJ1-2; CDR3 DNA: TGTGCCAGCAGCCAAGTGGGGGACAGGGAAAGGCATGGCTACACCTTC; CDR3 protein: CASSQVGDRERHGYTF
V gene: TRBV20-1; clone size: many; D gene: -; J gene: TRBJ2-1; CDR3 DNA: TGCAGTGCTCGCGTCTTCCTTCGACACAATGAGCAGTTCTTC; CDR3 protein: CSARVFLRHNEQFF
V gene: TRBV15; clone size: many; D gene: TRBD1; J gene: TRBJ2-1; CDR3 DNA: TGTGCCACCAGCAGAGTACACCTCGGACAGGGCAGGAGCTCCTACAATGAGCAGTTCTTC; CDR3 protein: CATSRVHLGQGRSSYNEQFF
V gene: TRBV10-2; clone size: many; D gene: -; J gene: TRBJ2-5; CDR3 DNA: TGCGCCAGCAAGGGGGGTTCCCAAGAGACCCAGTACTTC; CDR3 protein: CASKGGSQETQYF
V gene: TRBV5-8; clone size: many; D gene: TRBD1; J gene: TRBJ1-5; CDR3 DNA: TGTGCCAGCAGCCTAGGGGGCAGGGGTTGGGGCAATCAGCCCCAGCATTTT; CDR3 protein: CASSLGGRGWGNQPQHF
V gene: TRBV18; clone size: many; D gene: -; J gene: TRBJ1-5; CDR3 DNA: TGTGCCAGCTCACCACTAAGCGGAGGTAGCAATCAGCCCCAGCATTTT; CDR3 protein: CASSPLSGGSNQPQHF
V gene: TRBV6-1; clone size: -; D gene: -; J gene: TRBJ1-6; CDR3 DNA: TGTGCCAGCATCGTTGGAGGGGAGTATAATTCACCCCTCCGCTTT; CDR3 protein: CASIVGGEYNSPLRF
V gene: TRBV2; clone size: many; D gene: -; J gene: TRBJ2-5; CDR3 DNA: TGTGCCAGCAGTGAAGCCAAGGAGACCCAGTACTTC; CDR3 protein: CASSEAKETQYF
V gene: TRBV6-4; clone size: many; D gene: -; J gene: TRBJ1-5; CDR3 DNA: TGTGCCAGCAGCCTTTCGGACGGACCGAATCAGCCCCAGCATTTT; CDR3 protein: CASSLSDGPNQPQHF
V gene: TRBV28; clone size: many; D gene: TRBD1; J gene: TRBJ1-4; CDR3 DNA: TGTGCCAGCAGGTTCCGGGACAGGACTAATGAAAAACTGTTTTTT; CDR3 protein: CASRFRDRTNEKLFF
V gene: TRBV5-1; clone size: medium-sized; D gene: -; J gene: TRBJ1-2; CDR3 DNA: TGCGCCAGCACAGGGGCCAAACTATTCTATGGCTACACCTTC; CDR3 protein: CASTGAKLFYGYTF
V gene: TRBV7-8; clone size: once; D gene: TRBD2; J gene: TRBJ2-7; CDR3 DNA: TGTGCCAGCAGCTTAGGCGGACTAGCGGGTCAGTACTTC; CDR3 protein: CASSLGGLAGQYF
V gene: TRBV19; clone size: many; D gene: -; J gene: TRBJ2-6; CDR3 DNA: TGTGCCAGTAGTCCAGGGTCGCGGGTCGGGGGGGCCAACGTCCTGACTTTC; CDR3 protein: CASSPGSRVGGANVLTF
V gene: TRBV28; clone size: medium-sized; D gene: TRBD1; J gene: TRBJ1-2; CDR3 DNA: TGTGCCAGCAGTCTGACAGGGGGCGGGGTCTATGGCTACACCTTC; CDR3 protein: CASSLTGGGVYGYTF
V gene: TRBV12-3/TRBV12-4; clone size: many; D gene: TRBD1; J gene: TRBJ1-2; CDR3 DNA: TGTGCCAGCAGTACCGGGACAGGGACGTCCCTCTATGGCTACACCTTC; CDR3 protein: CASSTGTGTSLYGYTF
V gene: TRBV13; clone size: many; D gene: -; J gene: TRBJ1-5; CDR3 DNA: TGTGCCAGCAGCCTCGACAGGCCCAATCAGCCCCAGCATTTT; CDR3 protein: CASSLDRPNQPQHF
V gene: TRBV20-1; clone size: many; D gene: -; J gene: TRBJ2-1; CDR3 DNA: TGCAGTGCGAACCCACGACTAATCTATGAGCAGTTCTTC; CDR3 protein: CSANPRLIYEQFF
V gene: TRBV3-1; clone size: many; D gene: TRBD2; J gene: TRBJ2-1; CDR3 DNA: TGTGCCAGCAGCCTTCCTAGCGGGGGGGCCCGTGAGCAGTTCTTC; CDR3 protein: CASSLPSGGAREQFF
V gene: TRBV20-1; clone size: medium-sized; D gene: -; J gene: TRBJ2-7; CDR3 DNA: TGCAGTGCCCGCTCACCGCACTACGAGCAGTACTTC; CDR3 protein: CSARSPHYEQYF
V gene: TRBV5-1; clone size: many; D gene: TRBD2; J gene: TRBJ2-1; CDR3 DNA: TGCGCCAGCAGCTTGAGACTAGCGGGAGATTTCTACAATGAGCAGTTCTTC; CDR3 protein: CASSLRLAGDFYNEQFF